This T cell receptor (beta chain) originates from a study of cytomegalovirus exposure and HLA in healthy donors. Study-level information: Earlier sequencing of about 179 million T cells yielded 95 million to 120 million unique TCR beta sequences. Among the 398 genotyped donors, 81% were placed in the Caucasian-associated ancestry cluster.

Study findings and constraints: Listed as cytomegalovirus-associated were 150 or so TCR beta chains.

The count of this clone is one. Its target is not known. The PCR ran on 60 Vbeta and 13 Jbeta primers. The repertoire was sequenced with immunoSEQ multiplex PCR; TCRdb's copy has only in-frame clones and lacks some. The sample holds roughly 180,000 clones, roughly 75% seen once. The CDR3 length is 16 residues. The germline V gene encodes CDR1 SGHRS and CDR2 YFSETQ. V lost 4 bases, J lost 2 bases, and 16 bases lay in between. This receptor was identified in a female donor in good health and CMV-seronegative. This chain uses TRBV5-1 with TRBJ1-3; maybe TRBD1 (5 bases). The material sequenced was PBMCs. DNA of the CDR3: TGCGCCAGCAGCCAGGGAGGTGGGGTGACTGGAAACACCATATATTTT. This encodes CASSQGGGVTGNTIYF.